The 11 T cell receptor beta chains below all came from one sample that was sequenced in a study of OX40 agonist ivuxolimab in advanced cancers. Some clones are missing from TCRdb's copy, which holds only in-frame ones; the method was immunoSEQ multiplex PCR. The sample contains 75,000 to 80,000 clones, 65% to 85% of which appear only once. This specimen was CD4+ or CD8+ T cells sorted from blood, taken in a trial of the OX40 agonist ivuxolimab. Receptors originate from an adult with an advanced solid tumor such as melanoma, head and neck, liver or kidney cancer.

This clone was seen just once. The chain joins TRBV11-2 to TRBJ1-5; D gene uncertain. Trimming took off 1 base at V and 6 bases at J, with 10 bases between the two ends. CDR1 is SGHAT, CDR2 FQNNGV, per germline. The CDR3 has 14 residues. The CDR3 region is CASSLGSEGQPQHF. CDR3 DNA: TGTGCCAGCAGCTTAGGGAGTGAGGGTCAGCCCCAGCATTTT. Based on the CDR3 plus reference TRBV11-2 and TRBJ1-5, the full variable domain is EAGVAQSPRYKIIEKRQSVAFWCNPISGHATLYWYQQILGQGPKLLIQFQNNGVVDDSQLPKDRFSAERLKGVDSTLKIQPAKLEDSAVYLCASSLGSEGQPQHFGDGTRLSIL.

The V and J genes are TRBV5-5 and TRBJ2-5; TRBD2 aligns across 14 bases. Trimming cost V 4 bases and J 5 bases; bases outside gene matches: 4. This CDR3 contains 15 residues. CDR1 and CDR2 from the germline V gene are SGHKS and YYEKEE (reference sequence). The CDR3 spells CASSRTSGGYETQYF. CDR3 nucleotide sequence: TGTGCCAGCAGCCGGACTAGCGGGGGGTATGAGACCCAGTACTTC.

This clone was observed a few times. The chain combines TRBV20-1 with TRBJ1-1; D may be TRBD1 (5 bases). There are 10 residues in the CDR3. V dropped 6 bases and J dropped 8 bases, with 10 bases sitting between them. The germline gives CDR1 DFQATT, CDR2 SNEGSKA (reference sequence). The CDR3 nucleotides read TGCAGTGCCGCACAGGAAGAAGCTTTCTTT. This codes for CSAAQEEAFF.

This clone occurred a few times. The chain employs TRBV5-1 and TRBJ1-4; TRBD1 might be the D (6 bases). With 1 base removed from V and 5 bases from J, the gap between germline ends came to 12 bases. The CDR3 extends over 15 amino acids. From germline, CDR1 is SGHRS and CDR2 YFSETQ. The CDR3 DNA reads TGCGCCAGCAGCTTGAGGGACATGGGAAATGAAAAACTGTTTTTT. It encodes CASSLRDMGNEKLFF.

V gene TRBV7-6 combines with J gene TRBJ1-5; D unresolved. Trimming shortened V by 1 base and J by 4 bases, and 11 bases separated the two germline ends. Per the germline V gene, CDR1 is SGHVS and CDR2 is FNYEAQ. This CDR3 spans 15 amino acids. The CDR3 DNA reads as TGTGCCAGCAGCTTAGAGGGATACAGAAATCAGCCCCAGCATTTT. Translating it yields CASSLEGYRNQPQHF.

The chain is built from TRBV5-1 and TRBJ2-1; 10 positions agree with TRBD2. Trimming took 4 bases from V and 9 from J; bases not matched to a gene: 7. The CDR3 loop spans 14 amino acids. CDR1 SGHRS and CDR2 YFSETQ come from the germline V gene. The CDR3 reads CASSEGTSDGEQFF. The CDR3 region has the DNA TGCGCCAGCAGCGAAGGGACTAGCGATGGTGAGCAGTTCTTC. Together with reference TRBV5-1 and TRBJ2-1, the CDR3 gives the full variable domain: KAGVTQTPRYLIKTRGQQVTLSCSPISGHRSVSWYQQTPGQGLQFLFEYFSETQRNKGNFPGRFSGRQFSNSRSEMNVSTLELGDSALYLCASSEGTSDGEQFFGPGTRLTVL.

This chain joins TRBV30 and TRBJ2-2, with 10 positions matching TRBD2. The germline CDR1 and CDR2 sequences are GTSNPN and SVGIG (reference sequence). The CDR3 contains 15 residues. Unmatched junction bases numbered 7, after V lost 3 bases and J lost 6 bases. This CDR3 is CAWRASGRMAGELFF. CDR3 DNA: TGTGCCTGGAGGGCTAGCGGGAGAATGGCCGGGGAGCTGTTTTTT.

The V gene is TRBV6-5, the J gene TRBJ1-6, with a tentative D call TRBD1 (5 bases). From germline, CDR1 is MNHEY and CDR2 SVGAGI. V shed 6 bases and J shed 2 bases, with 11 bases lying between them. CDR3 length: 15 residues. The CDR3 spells CASRPTATYNSPLHF. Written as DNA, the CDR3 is TGTGCCAGCAGGCCGACAGCTACCTATAATTCACCCCTCCACTTT.

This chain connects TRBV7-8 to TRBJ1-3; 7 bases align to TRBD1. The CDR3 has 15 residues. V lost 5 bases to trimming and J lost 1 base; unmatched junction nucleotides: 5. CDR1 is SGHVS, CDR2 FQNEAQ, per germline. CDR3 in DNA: TGTGCCAGCAGCACCGGGACAGTTTCTGGAAACACCATATATTTT. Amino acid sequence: CASSTGTVSGNTIYF.

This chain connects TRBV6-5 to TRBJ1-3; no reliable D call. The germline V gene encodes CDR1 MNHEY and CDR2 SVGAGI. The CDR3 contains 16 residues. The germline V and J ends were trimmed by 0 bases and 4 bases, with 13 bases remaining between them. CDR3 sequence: CASSYSMHGRGNTIYF. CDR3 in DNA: TGTGCCAGCAGTTACTCGATGCACGGCCGAGGAAACACCATATATTTT.

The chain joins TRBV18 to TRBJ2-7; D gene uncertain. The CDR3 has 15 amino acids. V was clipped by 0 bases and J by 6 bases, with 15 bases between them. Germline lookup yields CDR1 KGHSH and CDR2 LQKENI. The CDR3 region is CASSPPMSQATEQYF. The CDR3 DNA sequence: TGTGCCAGCTCACCACCTATGTCGCAAGCTACCGAGCAGTACTTC. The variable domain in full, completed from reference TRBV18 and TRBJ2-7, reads NAGVMQNPRHLVRRRGQEARLRCSPMKGHSHVYWYRQLPEEGLKFMVYLQKENIIDESGMPKERFSAEFPKEGPSILRIQQVVRGDSAAYFCASSPPMSQATEQYFGPGTRLTVT.